What follows is one T cell receptor (beta chain) and its context. Its target is unknown. The sample belongs to a study of regulatory T cells in long-lasting Graves disease. Study background: Treatment with antithyroid drugs for over 5 years, together with positive TSH receptor antibodies, meant persistent Graves' disease.

The time point was: persistent/refractory GD, antithyroid drugs over 5 years with positive TRAb. From RNA extracted from PBMCs, the TCR library was made. Collection of peripheral blood (about 10 milliliters) was done using EDTA tubes. Investigators prepared the TCR beta libraries by applying iRepertoire HTBI primers and Arm-PCR of CDR3 regions. One entry per CDR3 protein, called by TCRdb with MiXCR from the multiplex PCR reads. This repertoire shows 600,000 to 800,000 distinct CDR3 sequences, roughly 30% found once; its top ten account for 40% to 55%. Study-wide results and caveats: Persistent disease was associated with favored TRBV28 usage and with favored use of TRBJ1-2 and TRBJ2-5. With a small sample size, accuracy may have been reduced.

V dropped 0 bases and J dropped 0 bases, with 10 bases sitting between them. The CDR3 runs to 16 residues. CDR1 and CDR2 from the germline V gene are SNHLY and FYNNEI. This material consisted of peripheral blood mononuclear cells (PBMCs), taken when the disease was refractory, from a patient treated with antithyroid drugs. The chain is built from TRBV2 and TRBJ2-3; the D is unclear. The sequence was collected from a female donor with Graves disease. The CDR3: CASSEASSLSTDTQYF. The CDR3 DNA reads as TGTGCCAGCAGTGAAGCGAGCTCATTGAGCACAGATACGCAGTATTTT.